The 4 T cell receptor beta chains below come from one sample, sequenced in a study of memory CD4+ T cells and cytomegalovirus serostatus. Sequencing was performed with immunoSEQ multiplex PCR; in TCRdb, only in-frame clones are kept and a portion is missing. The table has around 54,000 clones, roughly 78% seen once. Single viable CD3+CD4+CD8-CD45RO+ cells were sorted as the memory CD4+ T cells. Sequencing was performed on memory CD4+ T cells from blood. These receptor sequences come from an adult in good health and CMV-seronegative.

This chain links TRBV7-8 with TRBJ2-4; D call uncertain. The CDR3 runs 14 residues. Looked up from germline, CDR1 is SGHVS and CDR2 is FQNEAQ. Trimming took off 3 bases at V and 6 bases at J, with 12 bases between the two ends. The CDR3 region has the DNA TGTGCCAGCAGCTTGGTACAGTCCTCAAACATTCAGTACTTC. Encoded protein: CASSLVQSSNIQYF. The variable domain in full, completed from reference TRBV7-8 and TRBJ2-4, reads GAGVSQSPRYKVAKRGQDVALRCDPISGHVSLFWYQQALGQGPEFLTYFQNEAQLDKSGLPSDRFFAERPEGSVSTLKIQRTQQEDSAVYLCASSLVQSSNIQYFGAGTRLSVL.

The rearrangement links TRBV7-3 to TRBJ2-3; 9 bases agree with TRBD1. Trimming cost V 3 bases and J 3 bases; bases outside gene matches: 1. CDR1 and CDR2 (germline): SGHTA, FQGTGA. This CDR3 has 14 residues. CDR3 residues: CASSFDRGTDTQYF. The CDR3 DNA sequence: TGTGCCAGCAGCTTCGACAGGGGGACAGATACGCAGTATTTT.

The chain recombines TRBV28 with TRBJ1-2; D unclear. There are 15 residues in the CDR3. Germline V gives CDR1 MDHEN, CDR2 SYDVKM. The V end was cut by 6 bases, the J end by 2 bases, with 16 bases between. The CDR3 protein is CASSRATAGNYGYTF. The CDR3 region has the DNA TGTGCCAGCAGCCGGGCCACGGCAGGCAACTATGGCTACACCTTC.

Here the CDR3 DNA reads TGTGCCAGCTCACCACCCTCCCGCTATGGCTACACCTTC. Translation gives CASSPPSRYGYTF. The rearrangement joins TRBV18 to TRBJ1-2; unclear D gene. The ends were cut back, 0 bases at V and 4 bases at J, with 6 bases in the middle. Germline CDR1 reads KGHSH; CDR2 reads LQKENI. CDR3 length: 13 amino acids.